The 28 T cell receptor beta chains reported below all come from one sample, sequenced in a study of T-cell memory formation after mild COVID-19. TCRdb re-derived calls from the 5' RACE reads in MiXCR, one entry per CDR3 protein. The sample carries a few hundred thousand distinct CDR3 sequences, roughly a fifth recorded once. Sequencing was done on a sample of PBMCs or a T cell subset sorted from them (not recorded which). The receptors originated from an adult woman who had mild COVID-19 (a few samples of this study predate the infection). Cell type and time point are not known.

V usage is TRBV24-1 and J usage is TRBJ2-5; possibly TRBD1 for D (5 bases). The V end was cut by 6 bases, the J end by 3 bases, with 13 bases between. Germline CDR1 reads KGHDR; CDR2 reads SFDVKD. The CDR3 sequence is 14 residues long. As DNA, the CDR3 is TGTGCCACCAGTAAGACAGCACCCGAAGAGACCCAGTACTTC. Translating gives CATSKTAPEETQYF.

The CDR3, as DNA: TGTGCCAGCAGCGAAACGACAGGGAACACCGGGGAGCTGTTTTTT. Translated, it gives CASSETTGNTGELFF. This sequence joins TRBV12-3 or TRBV12-4 and TRBJ2-2; D is possibly TRBD1 (6 bases). The CDR3 is made up of 15 amino acids. The V end was cut by 6 bases, the J end by 1 base, with 12 bases between.

The chain uses TRBV4-2 and TRBJ2-1; 11 positions agree with TRBD2. The CDR3 contains 16 residues. With V trimmed by 4 bases and J by 8 bases, 10 bases remained unmatched. The germline gives CDR1 LGHNA, CDR2 YNFKEQ. As DNA, the CDR3 is TGTGCCAGCAGCCGGGAGACTAGCGGGGTTAGCGATGAGCAGTTCTTC. It codes for CASSRETSGVSDEQFF.

This chain connects TRBV29-1 to TRBJ2-2, with TRBD1 as a possible D gene (6 bases). The CDR3 has 15 amino acids. The V gene's germline CDR1 is SQVTM and CDR2 ANQGSEA. Trimming removed 6 bases at V and 6 bases at J, with 20 bases between. The CDR3 protein is CSVVQTGLESGELFF. The CDR3 nucleotides are TGCAGCGTCGTCCAGACAGGTTTAGAGTCCGGGGAGCTGTTTTTT.

The rearrangement uses TRBV5-1 and TRBJ2-5, with D perhaps TRBD2 (5 bases). This CDR3 has 15 residues. CDR1 is SGHRS, CDR2 YFSETQ, per germline. V lost 0 bases, J lost 6 bases, and 15 bases lay in between. The CDR3 nucleotides read TGCGCCAGCAGCTTGGATTACGGGATGGGAAAGACCCAGTACTTC. As protein: CASSLDYGMGKTQYF.

This clonotype was observed a handful of times. The chain employs TRBV4-1 and TRBJ2-2; D remains unclear. The CDR3 is 15 residues long. The V and J ends lost 0 bases and 6 bases respectively, with 11 bases between them. CDR1 is MGHRA and CDR2 is YSYEKL in the germline V gene. The CDR3 reads CASSQDETGAGELFF. The CDR3 bases are TGCGCCAGCAGCCAAGATGAGACTGGTGCCGGGGAGCTGTTTTTT.

The chain links TRBV5-1 to TRBJ1-3; tentatively, D is TRBD1 (5 bases). This CDR3 is built from 17 residues. V lost 0 bases and J 0 bases, leaving 13 bases between the germline ends. CDR1 is SGHRS and CDR2 is YFSETQ in the germline V gene. The DNA of the CDR3 is TGCGCCAGCAGCTTGGGGGGGAGCCCGAGCTCTGGAAACACCATATATTTT. Translating it yields CASSLGGSPSSGNTIYF.

CDR3 sequence: CASSLVLAKNIQYF. The DNA for the CDR3 is TGTGCCAGCAGCTTAGTCTTAGCCAAAAACATTCAGTACTTC. The chain has TRBV11-2 and TRBJ2-4; no clear D gene. Deletions cut 1 base from V and 0 bases from J, with 4 bases between. This CDR3 is 14 amino acids long. The germline gives CDR1 SGHAT, CDR2 FQNNGV.

The sample holds many counts of this clonotype. The CDR3 loop reads CASSGRDSSYEQYF. The CDR3, as DNA: TGTGCCAGCAGCGGCCGGGACAGCTCCTACGAGCAGTACTTC. This sequence joins TRBV9 and TRBJ2-7; the match to TRBD1 covers 7 bases. CDR1 and CDR2 (germline): SGDLS, YYNGEE. Trimming cost V 3 bases and J 0 bases; bases outside gene matches: 3. This CDR3 has 14 residues.

V usage is TRBV2 and J usage is TRBJ2-6; possible D gene TRBD2, 5 bases. CDR1 SNHLY and CDR2 FYNNEI come from the germline V gene. V was shortened by 6 bases and J by 0 bases, with 6 bases between the two germline ends. The CDR3 is 14 amino acids. CDR3 region: CASREASGANVLTF. CDR3 bases: TGTGCCAGCAGGGAGGCCTCTGGGGCCAACGTCCTGACTTTC.

This clonotype showed up just a few times. V is TRBV23-1 and J is TRBJ2-2; 9 bases are shared with TRBD2. TRBV23-1 is reported as an ORF; its role is uncertain. The CDR3 contains 15 residues. J lost 6 bases, V lost 6 bases, and 8 bases had no gene match. CDR3 amino acids: CASSVAGVAAGELFF. The CDR3 bases are TGCGCCAGCAGCGTAGCGGGAGTAGCGGCCGGGGAGCTGTTTTTT.

This clonotype has only a few counts. The rearrangement joins TRBV6-2 or TRBV6-3 to TRBJ2-1; 7 positions agree with TRBD1. Germline assignment: CDR1 MNHEY and CDR2 SVGEGT. CDR3 length: 14 residues. Trimming took 6 bases from V and 7 from J; bases not matched to a gene: 9. The CDR3 loop is CASRVGTVGNEQFF. CDR3 in DNA: TGTGCCAGCAGGGTGGGGACAGTGGGGAATGAGCAGTTCTTC.

This clonotype was detected only a few times. The chain recombines TRBV12-3 or TRBV12-4 with TRBJ1-2, with a tentative D call TRBD1 (5 bases). The CDR3 loop spans 17 amino acids. Trimming left V 4 bases short and J 0 bases short, with 18 bases between. The CDR3 is CASSWYVTGKTNYGYTF. The CDR3, as DNA: TGTGCCAGCAGTTGGTATGTTACAGGCAAGACTAACTATGGCTACACCTTC.

The chain is built from TRBV9 and TRBJ2-1, with D unresolved. The V end was cut by 0 bases, the J end by 5 bases, with 6 bases between. Germline V gene lookup returns CDR1 SGDLS and CDR2 YYNGEE. This CDR3 region has 13 residues. The CDR3 here is CASSVGPDNEQFF. CDR3 coding DNA: TGTGCCAGCAGCGTAGGGCCCGACAATGAGCAGTTCTTC.

The chain is built from TRBV12-3 or TRBV12-4 and TRBJ1-2; no firm D call. Trimming shortened V by 3 bases and J by 3 bases, and 8 bases separated the two germline ends. The CDR3 extends over 13 amino acids. The CDR3 spells CASSLVNDYGYTF. The CDR3 nucleotides are TGTGCCAGCAGTTTGGTTAACGACTATGGCTACACCTTC.

The chain couples TRBV7-2 to TRBJ2-3; D not resolved. V lost 1 base to trimming and J lost 13 bases, with 12 bases between them. The germline V gene encodes CDR1 SGHTA and CDR2 FQGNSA. This CDR3 spans 12 amino acids. CDR3 loop: CASSLGPTGKYF. CDR3 DNA sequence: TGTGCCAGCAGCTTAGGACCCACGGGCAAGTATTTT.

V is TRBV5-1 and J is TRBJ1-1; perhaps TRBD1 as D (5 bases). Trimming left V 3 bases short and J 2 bases short, with 11 bases between. The germline CDR1 and CDR2 sequences are SGHRS and YFSETQ. The CDR3 extends over 14 amino acids. The CDR3 DNA is TGCGCCAGCAGCTCCCGGTGGGGCAACACTGAAGCTTTCTTT. Protein: CASSSRWGNTEAFF.

This chain uses TRBV12-3 or TRBV12-4 with TRBJ1-1; maybe TRBD1 (5 bases). The CDR3 spans 17 residues. V was cut by 1 base and J by 6 bases, with 21 bases left in between. CDR3 in DNA: TGTGCCAGCAGTTTAGGCTCTTCAGCCAGGCAGGGCTCTGAAGCTTTCTTT. Translation gives CASSLGSSARQGSEAFF.

The chain uses TRBV7-2 and TRBJ2-7; D is unclear. This CDR3 has 14 amino acids. V lost 1 base, J lost 3 bases, and 10 bases lay in between. The germline V gene encodes CDR1 SGHTA and CDR2 FQGNSA. The CDR3 loop is CASSLDLSVYEQYF. The CDR3 DNA reads TGTGCCAGCAGCTTAGACCTCTCAGTCTACGAGCAGTACTTC.

This clonotype appeared a few times. The CDR3 region has the DNA TGTGCCATCAGTGAGTCAGGGGGGCAACTACAAGAGACCCAGTACTTC. Translating it yields CAISESGGQLQETQYF. The chain is built from TRBV10-3 and TRBJ2-5; perhaps D is TRBD1 or TRBD2 (6 bases each). Germline loops: CDR1 ENHRY, CDR2 SYGVKD. The CDR3 totals 16 residues. Between the trimmed V and J ends, which lost 0 bases and 2 bases, there was a span of 13 bases.

V gene TRBV12-3 or TRBV12-4 combines with J gene TRBJ2-7; D unclear. This CDR3 is 14 amino acids long. V was cut by 6 bases and J by 0 bases, with 12 bases left in between. CDR3 sequence reads: CASRMGTDSYEQYF. In nucleotides, the CDR3 is TGTGCCAGCAGGATGGGCACGGACTCCTACGAGCAGTACTTC.

The CDR3 protein is CASGEGTGANEQFF. The CDR3 DNA follows: TGTGCCAGCGGGGAGGGGACAGGGGCCAATGAGCAGTTCTTC. The chain employs TRBV7-8 and TRBJ2-1; 10 bases match TRBD1. The CDR3 length is 14 residues. V lost 8 bases, J lost 6 bases, and 7 bases stayed unmatched. Germline CDR1 reads SGHVS; CDR2 reads FQNEAQ.

The chain recombines TRBV7-8 with TRBJ2-1, with D maybe TRBD2 (5 bases). Germline assignment: CDR1 SGHVS and CDR2 FQNEAQ. The V and J ends lost 7 bases and 7 bases respectively, with 20 bases between them. This CDR3 is built from 15 residues. CDR3 loop: CASKRETYVLNEQFF. The CDR3 DNA sequence: TGTGCCAGCAAAAGGGAGACATATGTCTTGAATGAGCAGTTCTTC.

This clonotype was seen a handful of times. The rearrangement links TRBV7-3 to TRBJ1-1; TRBD1 might be the D (5 bases). Germline assignment: CDR1 SGHTA and CDR2 FQGTGA. This CDR3 contains 15 residues. The V end lost 2 bases, the J end lost 0 bases, and 10 bases lay between the germline ends. The CDR3 spells CASSLGASLNTEAFF. In DNA, the CDR3 is TGTGCCAGCAGCTTAGGGGCCAGCTTGAACACTGAAGCTTTCTTT. The full variable domain, its missing parts supplied by reference TRBV7-3 and TRBJ1-1, is GAGVSQTPSNKVTEKGKYVELRCDPISGHTALYWYRQSLGQGPEFLIYFQGTGAADDSGLPNDRFFAVRPEGSVSTLKIQRTERGDSAVYLCASSLGASLNTEAFFGQGTRLTVV.

This clonotype has more than one count but fewer than ten. The rearrangement uses TRBV7-9 and TRBJ1-5; possibly TRBD1 for D (5 bases). The germline CDR1 and CDR2 sequences are SEHNR and FQNEAQ (reference sequence). The CDR3 is made up of 14 amino acids. The V and J ends lost 5 bases and 6 bases respectively, with 14 bases between them. CDR3 region: CASSVGGAGQPQHF. CDR3 sequence (DNA): TGTGCCAGCAGCGTGGGAGGGGCCGGTCAGCCCCAGCATTTT.

In this sample, this clonotype turned up a few times. This sequence joins TRBV7-8 and TRBJ2-5; D may match TRBD1 or TRBD2 (6 bases each). Trimming took off 3 bases at V and 4 bases at J, with 18 bases between the two ends. This CDR3 is built from 16 residues. Germline CDR1 reads SGHVS; CDR2 reads FQNEAQ. CDR3 DNA: TGTGCCAGCAGCTTTGTAGGGGGGAGTCATGGAGAGACCCAGTACTTC. Its protein product is CASSFVGGSHGETQYF.

CDR3 sequence: CASSYSTRIYYGYTF. The CDR3 DNA reads as TGTGCCAGCAGTTACTCGACACGCATTTACTATGGCTACACCTTC. The chain carries TRBV6-5 and TRBJ1-2; D unresolved. CDR1 is MNHEY and CDR2 is SVGAGI in the germline V gene. V was shortened by 0 bases and J by 3 bases, with 11 bases between the two germline ends. This CDR3 is built from 15 residues.

This clonotype was detected once. The chain links TRBV6-1 to TRBJ2-7; D not certain. Germline lookup yields CDR1 MNHNS and CDR2 SASEGT. V lost 4 bases, J lost 3 bases, and 7 bases lay in between. The CDR3 contains 12 residues. The CDR3 DNA follows: TGTGCCAGCAGTGTCATCGGCTACGAGCAGTACTTC. The encoded protein is CASSVIGYEQYF.